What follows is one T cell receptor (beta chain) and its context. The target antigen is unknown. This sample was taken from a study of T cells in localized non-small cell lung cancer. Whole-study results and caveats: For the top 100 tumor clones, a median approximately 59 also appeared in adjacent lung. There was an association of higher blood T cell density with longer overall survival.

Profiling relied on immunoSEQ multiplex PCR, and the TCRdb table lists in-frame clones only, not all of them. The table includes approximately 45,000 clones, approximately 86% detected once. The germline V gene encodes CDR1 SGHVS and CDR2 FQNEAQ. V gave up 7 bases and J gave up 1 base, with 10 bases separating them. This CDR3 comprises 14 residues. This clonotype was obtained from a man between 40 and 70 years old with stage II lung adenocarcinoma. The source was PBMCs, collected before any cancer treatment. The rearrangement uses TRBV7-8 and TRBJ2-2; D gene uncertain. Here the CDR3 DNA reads TGTGCCAGCATCCCTATGGGGAACACCGGGGAGCTGTTTTTT. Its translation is CASIPMGNTGELFF.